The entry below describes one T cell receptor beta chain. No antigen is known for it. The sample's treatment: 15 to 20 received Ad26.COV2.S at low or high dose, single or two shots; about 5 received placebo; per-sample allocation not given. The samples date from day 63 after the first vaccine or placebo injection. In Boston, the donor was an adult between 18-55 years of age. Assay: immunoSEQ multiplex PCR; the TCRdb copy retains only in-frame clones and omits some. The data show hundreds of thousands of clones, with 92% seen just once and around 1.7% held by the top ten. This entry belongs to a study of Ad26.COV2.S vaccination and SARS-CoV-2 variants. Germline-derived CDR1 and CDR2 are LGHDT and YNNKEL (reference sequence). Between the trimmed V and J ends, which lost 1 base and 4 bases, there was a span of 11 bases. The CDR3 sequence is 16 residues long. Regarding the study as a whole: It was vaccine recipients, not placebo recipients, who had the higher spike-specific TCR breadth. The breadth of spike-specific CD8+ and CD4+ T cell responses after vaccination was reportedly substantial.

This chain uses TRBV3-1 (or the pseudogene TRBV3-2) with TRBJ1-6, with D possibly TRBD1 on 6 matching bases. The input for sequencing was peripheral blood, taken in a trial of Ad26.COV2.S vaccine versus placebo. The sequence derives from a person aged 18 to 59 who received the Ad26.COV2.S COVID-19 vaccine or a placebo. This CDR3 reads CASSQARGLYNSPLHF. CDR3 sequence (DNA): TGTGCCAGCAGCCAAGCCCGGGGGCTTTATAATTCACCCCTCCACTTT.